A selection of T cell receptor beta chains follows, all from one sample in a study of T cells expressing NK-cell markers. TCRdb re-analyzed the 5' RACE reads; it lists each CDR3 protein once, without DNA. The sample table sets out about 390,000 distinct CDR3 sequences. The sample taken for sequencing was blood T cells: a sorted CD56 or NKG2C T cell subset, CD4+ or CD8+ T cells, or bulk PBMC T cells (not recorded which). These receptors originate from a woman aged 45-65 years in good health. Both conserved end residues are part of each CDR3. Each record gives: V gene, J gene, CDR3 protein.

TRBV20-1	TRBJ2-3	CSVRLAGPGNTQYF
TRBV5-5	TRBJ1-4	CASSTNRGEKLFF
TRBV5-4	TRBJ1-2	CASSSGLSDNYGYTF
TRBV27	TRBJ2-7	CASTPGGGPLVYEQYF
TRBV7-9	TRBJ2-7	CASSIPTGPYEQYF
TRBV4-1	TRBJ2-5	CASSLGDAQYF
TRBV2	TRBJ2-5	CANRQGVGETQYF
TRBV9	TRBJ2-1	CASSATVNEQFF
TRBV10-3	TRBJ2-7	CAISPLKGEQYF
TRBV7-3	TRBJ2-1	CASSLMGGMYNEQFF
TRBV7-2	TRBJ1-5	CASSLAFWGNQPQHF
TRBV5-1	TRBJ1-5	CASSPTERRQPQHF
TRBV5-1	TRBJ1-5	CASSPGTEDQPQHF
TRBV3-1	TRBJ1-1	CASSQEGTAETFF
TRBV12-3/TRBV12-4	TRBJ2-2	CASSTGTRQGGRGELFF
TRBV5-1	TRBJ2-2	CASLKGVTGELFF
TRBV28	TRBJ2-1	CACCGRGYNEQFF
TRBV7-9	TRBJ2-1	CASSPTRDLYNEQFF
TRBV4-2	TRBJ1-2	CASSQDPGTLGYGYTF
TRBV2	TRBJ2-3	CASSGTSGRDTQYF
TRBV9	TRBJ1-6	CASSVAYRAADSPLHF
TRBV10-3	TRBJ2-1	CAISESELTDRLSYNEQFF
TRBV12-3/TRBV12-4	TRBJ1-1	CASSHKDSGTEAFF